A single sample gave rise to the 20 T cell receptor beta chains below, sequenced in a study of blood T cell repertoires in COVID-19. TCRdb keeps only in-frame clones here, not all; method: immunoSEQ multiplex PCR. The sample has about 170,000 clones, roughly 86% seen once. Sequencing was done on a sample of peripheral blood. These receptors were collected from an elderly woman with COVID-19, enrolled during active disease.

The chain recombines TRBV19 with TRBJ2-3, with D maybe TRBD2 (5 bases). V was pared by 6 bases and J by 2 bases, with 18 bases between. Germline CDR1 LNHDA, CDR2 SQIVND (reference sequence). This CDR3 contains 16 residues. The CDR3 loop reads CASRDSGGPTTDTQYF. The CDR3 DNA reads as TGTGCCAGTAGGGACTCTGGAGGCCCAACCACAGATACGCAGTATTTT.

The genes are TRBV6-6 and TRBJ2-7, with D possibly TRBD1 on 7 matching bases. This CDR3 region has 13 residues. Per germline, CDR1 MNHNY and CDR2 SVGAGI (reference sequence). V was shortened by 6 bases and J by 9 bases, with 18 bases between the two germline ends. CDR3 sequence reads: CASRHSQGGGQYF. The CDR3 DNA follows: TGTGCCAGCAGACATTCGCAGGGGGGCGGGCAGTACTTC.

V usage is TRBV7-6 and J usage is TRBJ1-3; the match to TRBD1 covers 7 bases. The germline V gene encodes CDR1 SGHVS and CDR2 FNYEAQ. Trimming took 0 bases from V and 4 from J; bases not matched to a gene: 3. The CDR3 totals 15 residues. The CDR3 sequence: CASSLAGGAGNTIYF. The CDR3 DNA is TGTGCCAGCAGCTTAGCAGGGGGCGCCGGAAACACCATATATTTT.

The J gene is TRBJ1-4, the V gene TRBV7-8, with 8 bases identical to TRBD1. Germline V gives CDR1 SGHVS, CDR2 FQNEAQ. J was trimmed by 3 bases and V by 2 bases; bases with no gene match: 8. The CDR3 totals 17 residues. CDR3 coding DNA: TGTGCCAGCAGCTTAAGTCCAGGGGGCGTATCTAATGAAAAACTGTTTTTT. This encodes CASSLSPGGVSNEKLFF.

This clone showed up just once. This chain uses TRBV27 with TRBJ2-1, with 9 bases lining up with TRBD2. Unmatched junction bases numbered 3, after V lost 2 bases and J lost 4 bases. The CDR3 is 15 residues long. Germline V gene sequence: CDR1 MNHEY, CDR2 SMNVEV (reference sequence). The CDR3 coding sequence is TGTGCCAGCAGTTTAGAACTAGCGGGTTACAATGAGCAGTTCTTC. It is translated as CASSLELAGYNEQFF.

This clone was detected only once. This rearrangement joins TRBV7-9 to TRBJ1-4, with 8 positions matching TRBD1. CDR1 is SEHNR, CDR2 FQNEAQ, per germline (reference sequence). The J segment lost 6 bases and the V segment lost 2 bases, leaving 2 bases of the junction unmatched. CDR3 length: 14 amino acids. CDR3: CASSLPGGYEKLFF. The CDR3 bases are TGTGCCAGCAGCTTACCAGGGGGCTATGAAAAACTGTTTTTT. Complete variable domain (other parts from reference TRBV7-9 and TRBJ1-4): DTGVSQNPRHKITKRGQNVTFRCDPISEHNRLYWYRQTLGQGPEFLTYFQNEAQLEKSRLLSDRFSAERPKGSFSTLEIQRTEQGDSAMYLCASSLPGGYEKLFFGSGTQLSVL.

The chain has TRBV19 and TRBJ1-2; possible D gene TRBD1, 6 bases. V was pared by 5 bases and J by 5 bases, with 24 bases between. CDR3 size: 17 residues. CDR1 is LNHDA and CDR2 is SQIVND in the germline V gene (reference sequence). CDR3 DNA sequence: TGTGCCAGTAGTCCCGAAGGGACATCCCATTTCTTTTATGGCTACACCTTC. Protein sequence: CASSPEGTSHFFYGYTF.

This chain connects TRBV6-5 to TRBJ2-7; 12 bases are a match to TRBD2. The CDR3 has 16 residues. The germline V gene encodes CDR1 MNHEY and CDR2 SVGAGI. V was pared by 4 bases and J by 4 bases, with 8 bases of the junction left unmatched. CDR3 loop: CASSSSTSGRFYEQYF. The CDR3 coding sequence is TGTGCCAGCAGTTCAAGTACTAGCGGGAGGTTTTACGAGCAGTACTTC.

The rearrangement joins TRBV6-2 or TRBV6-3 to TRBJ2-1, with TRBD2 identical over 10 bases. The CDR3 spans 18 residues. J gave up 4 bases and V 3 bases, and 12 bases lay outside the gene matches. The V gene's germline CDR1 is MNHEY and CDR2 SVGEGT. The CDR3 region is CASSYPSGRGVSYNEQFF. DNA for the CDR3: TGTGCCAGCAGTTATCCCAGCGGGAGGGGGGTATCATACAATGAGCAGTTCTTC.

The V call is TRBV5-1, the J call TRBJ1-2; the D gene is possibly TRBD1 (5 bases). Deletions cut 4 bases from V and 9 bases from J, with 16 bases between. In germline, CDR1 is SGHRS, CDR2 YFSETQ. CDR3 size: 13 residues. The CDR3 protein is CASSHPGQDSYTF. CDR3 bases: TGCGCCAGCAGCCACCCCGGACAAGACAGCTACACCTTC.

V gene TRBV11-2 combines with J gene TRBJ2-5, with D tentatively TRBD2 (7 bases). The CDR3 contains 15 residues. In germline, CDR1 is SGHAT, CDR2 FQNNGV. V gave up 5 bases and J gave up 4 bases, with 17 bases separating them. For the CDR3, the DNA is TGTGCCAGCAGCCAAAACTTCGGGGGGCGAGAGACCCAGTACTTC. It codes for CASSQNFGGRETQYF. The complete variable domain, with remaining parts taken from reference TRBV11-2 and TRBJ2-5, reads EAGVAQSPRYKIIEKRQSVAFWCNPISGHATLYWYQQILGQGPKLLIQFQNNGVVDDSQLPKDRFSAERLKGVDSTLKIQPAKLEDSAVYLCASSQNFGGRETQYFGPGTRLLVL.

This clone was detected only a few times. The chain links TRBV6-1 to TRBJ1-2; tentative D call: TRBD1 (6 bases). In germline, CDR1 is MNHNS, CDR2 SASEGT. This CDR3 has 14 amino acids. Trimming stripped 0 bases from V and 8 bases from J, with 13 bases between. In nucleotides, the CDR3 is TGTGCCAGCAGTGAAGCCTCAGGGGCGCGGGGCTACACCTTC. Its translation: CASSEASGARGYTF.

This rearrangement joins TRBV28 to TRBJ2-7; maybe TRBD2 (5 bases). The CDR3 is made up of 13 amino acids. Germline-derived CDR1 and CDR2 are MDHEN and SYDVKM. With 6 bases removed from V and 11 bases from J, the gap between germline ends came to 20 bases. The CDR3 DNA is TGTGCCAGCAGGGAACTAGGACGTCAAGATGAGTACTTC. It encodes CASRELGRQDEYF. The full variable domain, in which reference TRBV28 and TRBJ2-7 provide the parts outside the CDR3, is DVKVTQSSRYLVKRTGEKVFLECVQDMDHENMFWYRQDPGLGLRLIYFSYDVKMKEKGDIPEGYSVSREKKERFSLILESASTNQTSMYLCASRELGRQDEYFGPGTRLTVT.

V usage is TRBV27 and J usage is TRBJ2-5; 7 nucleotides agree with TRBD2. Germline lookup yields CDR1 MNHEY and CDR2 SMNVEV (reference sequence). The length of the CDR3 is 16 residues. V lost 2 bases and J lost 5; bases outside the gene matches: 11. The CDR3 DNA reads TGTGCCAGCAGTTTAGAACACGTGCCCGGGGGGGAGACCCAGTACTTC. Its protein is CASSLEHVPGGETQYF.

This clone was observed once. A much larger clone lies a single base off, so this may be a read error. The sample holds other DNA sequences that translate to the same CDR3. The chain links TRBV28 to TRBJ2-7; 11 bases align to TRBD1. V trimming: 5 bases; J trimming: 7 bases; junction bases outside the gene matches: 4. The germline gives CDR1 MDHEN, CDR2 SYDVKM. The CDR3 contains 13 residues. DNA for the CDR3: TGTGCCAGCAGTGGACAGGGGGCGGGGGAGCAGTACTTC. Amino acid sequence: CASSGQGAGEQYF.

The CDR3 bases are TGTGCCAGCAGCGTCGACACGACAAGCAATCAGCCCCAGCATTTT. This codes for CASSVDTTSNQPQHF. The chain links TRBV2 to TRBJ1-5; unclear D gene. V gave up 6 bases and J gave up 1 base, with 13 bases separating them. In germline, CDR1 is SNHLY, CDR2 FYNNEI. The CDR3 length is 15 residues.

The rearrangement uses TRBV3-1 (or the pseudogene TRBV3-2) and TRBJ1-3; weak D call: TRBD1 (5 bases). The ends were cut back, 1 base at V and 5 bases at J, with 12 bases in the middle. The CDR3 has 15 residues. In germline, CDR1 is LGHDT, CDR2 YNNKEL (reference sequence). The CDR3 DNA is TGTGCCAGCAGCCAAGGTCAGGGTGGGCGAAACACCATATATTTT. This encodes CASSQGQGGRNTIYF.

The chain is built from TRBV10-1 and TRBJ2-7; D gene uncertain. Trimming took 8 bases from V and 4 from J, leaving 18 bases between them. Per germline, CDR1 WNHNN and CDR2 SYGVQD (reference sequence). The CDR3 is 14 residues long. The DNA for the CDR3 is TGCGCCAGCTCCCGTCCCACATCAGTATACGAGCAGTACTTC. Amino acids: CASSRPTSVYEQYF.

V and J are TRBV7-9 and TRBJ2-2; D remains unclear. Looked up from germline, CDR1 is SEHNR and CDR2 is FQNEAQ (reference sequence). The CDR3 has 14 residues. Trimming removed 1 base at V and 5 bases at J, with 8 bases between. In DNA, the CDR3 is TGTGCCAGCAGCTTAGGGGCAGATACCGGGGAGCTGTTTTTT. Its protein product is CASSLGADTGELFF.

The chain combines TRBV19 with TRBJ2-2; 8 bases align to TRBD1. The CDR3 spans 13 residues. J gave up 7 bases and V 5 bases, and 3 bases lay outside the gene matches. In germline, CDR1 is LNHDA, CDR2 SQIVND (reference sequence). This chain's CDR3 is CASSEQGVGELFF. Written as DNA, the CDR3 is TGTGCCAGTAGTGAACAGGGGGTCGGGGAGCTGTTTTTT.